A single sample gave rise to the 22 T cell receptor beta chains below, sequenced in a study of blood T cells in healthy people across ages. Then a second PCR, running roughly 7 to 11 cycles, was carried out with a sample-barcoded 5' primer and a J-beta primer mix. TCRdb re-analysed the 5' RACE reads in MiXCR, keeping a single row per CDR3 protein. The sample has 550,000 to 750,000 distinct CDR3 sequences; around 20% are singletons. The material sequenced was blood. The source is a man between 65 and 80 years old in good health.

This chain uses TRBV29-1 with TRBJ2-4; 7 nucleotides line up with TRBD1. V dropped 4 bases and J dropped 6; count of bases not matched to a gene: 9. This CDR3 is built from 14 residues. CDR1 and CDR2 from the germline V gene are SQVTM and ANQGSEA. The CDR3 region is CSVATDRVRNIQYF. CDR3 bases: TGCAGCGTTGCAACCGACAGGGTTCGAAACATTCAGTACTTC.

This clonotype was counted between two and nine times. The chain recombines TRBV7-9 with TRBJ1-3; no clear D gene. The V gene lost 6 bases and the J gene lost 3 bases, with 15 bases spanning the gap. Per germline, CDR1 SEHNR and CDR2 FQNEAQ (reference sequence). The CDR3 length is 15 residues. In DNA, the CDR3 is TGTGCCAGCAGTCCCGTGGTAGGCGGTGGAAACACCATATATTTT. Amino acids: CASSPVVGGGNTIYF.

This clonotype occurred a few times. The chain is built from TRBV28 and TRBJ2-5, with TRBD1 matching 7 bases. This CDR3 is built from 15 residues. The J segment lost 1 base and the V segment lost 6 bases, leaving 8 bases of the junction unmatched. Germline assignment: CDR1 MDHEN and CDR2 SYDVKM. The CDR3 DNA is TGTGCCAGCAGGATAGGGGGCGCGGGCCAAGAGACCCAGTACTTC. As protein: CASRIGGAGQETQYF.

There are a few counts of this clonotype. The chain employs TRBV20-1 and TRBJ2-4; TRBD1 is a possible D gene (5 bases). Trimming took 1 base from V and 1 from J, leaving 8 bases between them. CDR1 DFQATT and CDR2 SNEGSKA come from the germline V gene (reference sequence). This CDR3 region has 14 residues. DNA of the CDR3: TGCAGTGCTAGAGTACAGGAGGCCAAAAACATTCAGTACTTC. Translation gives CSARVQEAKNIQYF.

This clonotype was seen a few times. The V call is TRBV7-9, the J call TRBJ1-1; the D gene is possibly TRBD1 (5 bases). The CDR3 spans 14 residues. V was shortened by 1 base and J by 4 bases, with 10 bases between the two germline ends. Germline V lookup: CDR1 SEHNR, CDR2 FQNEAQ (reference sequence). CDR3 nucleotide sequence: TGTGCCAGCAGCTTAGGGGACCCGGGCACTGAAGCTTTCTTT. Its translation: CASSLGDPGTEAFF.

The chain uses TRBV20-1 and TRBJ2-7; the match to TRBD2 covers 9 bases. This CDR3 region has 13 residues. Germline loops: CDR1 DFQATT, CDR2 SNEGSKA (reference sequence). V trimming: 2 bases; J trimming: 4 bases; junction bases outside the gene matches: 3. CDR3 protein: CSARLSGRYEQYF. The CDR3 coding sequence is TGCAGTGCTAGACTGAGCGGGAGGTACGAGCAGTACTTC.

At least ten counts were recorded for this clonotype. This chain joins TRBV10-3 and TRBJ2-5; the D is unclear. The assigned J gene may be wrong: the sequence end matches TRBJ2-1 better. CDR1 and CDR2 from the germline V gene are ENHRY and SYGVKD. The length of the CDR3 is 11 residues. The CDR3 here is CAIKNDNEQFF. CDR3 in DNA: TGTGCCATCAAAAACGACAATGAGCAGTTCTTC.

As for this clonotype: This may be a read error, as it is one base from a much larger clone. CDR3: CASSPSRTSTDTQYF. The CDR3 nucleotides are TGTGCCAGCAGCCCGAGCAGGACTAGCACAGATACGCAGTATTTT. The chain combines TRBV7-2 with TRBJ2-3; D perhaps matches TRBD2 (5 bases). Per germline, CDR1 SGHTA and CDR2 FQGNSA. This CDR3 contains 15 residues. V was shortened by 5 bases and J by 0 bases, with 12 bases between the two germline ends.

This clonotype was seen more than once but under ten times. J is TRBJ1-2 and V is TRBV20-1, with 8 bases identical to TRBD1. CDR3 length equals 13 residues. Trimming removed 6 bases from V and 3 bases from J; junction bases left unmatched: 6. CDR1 DFQATT and CDR2 SNEGSKA come from the germline V gene (reference sequence). This CDR3 is CSARTGTDYGYTF. CDR3 sequence (DNA): TGCAGTGCCAGGACAGGGACAGACTATGGCTACACCTTC.

The rearrangement links TRBV7-2 to TRBJ2-3; D remains unclear. V was shortened by 0 bases and J by 2 bases, with 3 bases between the two germline ends. Germline loops: CDR1 SGHTA, CDR2 FQGNSA. The CDR3 covers 13 residues. CDR3 protein: CASSLAHTDTQYF. Here the CDR3 DNA reads TGTGCCAGCAGCTTAGCTCACACAGATACGCAGTATTTT.

This clonotype has only a few counts. The J gene is TRBJ2-7, the V gene TRBV21-1. TRBV21-1 is flagged as a pseudogene. The CDR3 loop spans 18 amino acids. CDR3: CASSKNLFQEIVSYEQYF. The CDR3 DNA reads TGTGCCAGCAGCAAAAACCTTTTTCAGGAGATTGTCTCCTACGAGCAGTACTTC.

This clonotype was seen more than once but under ten times. The CDR3 is CASERDNEQFF. CDR3 nucleotides: TGTGCCAGTGAGCGGGACAATGAGCAGTTCTTC. J is TRBJ2-1 and V is TRBV7-9; tentative D call: TRBD2 (6 bases). Deletions cut 9 bases from V and 5 bases from J, with 8 bases between. The CDR3 contains 11 residues. CDR1 SEHNR and CDR2 FQNEAQ come from the germline V gene (reference sequence).

This clonotype has just a few counts. The CDR3 DNA reads TGTGCCAGCAGTTTAGGGGGGGCTTTAGCCAAAAACATTCAGTACTTC. Protein product: CASSLGGALAKNIQYF. This chain joins TRBV12-3 or TRBV12-4 and TRBJ2-4; D may be TRBD1 or TRBD2 (6 bases each). CDR3 size: 16 residues. V was cut by 1 base and J by 0 bases, with 10 bases left in between.

This clonotype occurred a few times. This chain connects TRBV12-3 or TRBV12-4 to TRBJ2-7, with 7 nucleotides matching TRBD1. The V segment lost 2 bases and the J segment 4 bases; nucleotides outside the gene matches: 8. There are 15 residues in the CDR3. CDR3 protein: CASSLRQGYAYEQYF. For the CDR3, the DNA is TGTGCCAGCAGTTTACGACAGGGTTACGCGTACGAGCAGTACTTC.

This clonotype occurred many times. The CDR3 region is CASSRDFHEQFF. The CDR3 DNA follows: TGTGCCAGCTCACGGGACTTCCATGAGCAGTTCTTC. V usage is TRBV18 and J usage is TRBJ2-1; the D gene is possibly TRBD2 (6 bases). Germline CDR1 reads KGHSH; CDR2 reads LQKENI. This CDR3 has 12 residues. V shed 4 bases and J shed 8 bases, with 9 bases lying between them.

Comment on this clonotype: At one end, the junction sequence differs from germline, possibly due to a read error. The chain employs TRBV15 and TRBJ2-3; D is possibly TRBD2 (6 bases). The CDR3 is 12 amino acids. Per the germline V gene, CDR1 is LNHNV and CDR2 is YYDKDF (reference sequence). CDR3 bases: TGTGCCACCAGCAGAGATCGGGAGACTAGAGCTTTT. This encodes CATSRDRETRAF.

The chain employs TRBV25-1 and TRBJ1-1, with D hard to call. V was cut by 5 bases and J by 0 bases, with 7 bases left in between. This CDR3 is 13 amino acids long. Germline V lookup: CDR1 MGHDK, CDR2 SYGVNS. The CDR3 region is CASSPIMNTEAFF. The DNA of the CDR3 is TGTGCCAGCAGTCCTATTATGAACACTGAAGCTTTCTTT.

This clonotype showed up just a few times. V gene TRBV6-5 combines with J gene TRBJ1-2; D remains unclear. Germline V gene lookup returns CDR1 MNHEY and CDR2 SVGAGI. Trimming took off 6 bases at V and 1 base at J, with 9 bases between the two ends. This CDR3 has 13 residues. This CDR3 reads CASSREDNYGYTF. The CDR3 DNA reads as TGTGCCAGCAGCCGAGAGGATAACTATGGCTACACCTTC.

The chain uses TRBV18 and TRBJ2-1; 9 bases are a match to TRBD2. Trimming removed 3 bases from V and 6 bases from J; junction bases left unmatched: 9. CDR3 length: 16 amino acids. Germline CDR1 and CDR2: KGHSH and LQKENI. CDR3 amino acids: CASSPNLAGVGNEQFF. CDR3 nucleotide sequence: TGTGCCAGCTCACCGAATTTAGCGGGAGTCGGCAATGAGCAGTTCTTC.

This chain joins TRBV11-2 and TRBJ2-5, with D possibly matching TRBD2 (6 bases). The DNA end is more similar to TRBJ2-7, so the J call may be wrong. This CDR3 spans 14 amino acids. Germline values: CDR1 SGHAT, CDR2 FQNNGV. The CDR3 spells CASSPRGGSNEQYF. CDR3 DNA: TGTGCCAGCAGCCCCCGGGGAGGTAGTAACGAGCAGTACTTC.

In its sample, this clonotype was seen a few times. The chain links TRBV20-1 to TRBJ2-3, with 7 bases matching TRBD2. Germline V lookup: CDR1 DFQATT, CDR2 SNEGSKA (reference sequence). The ends lost 3 bases at V and 4 bases at J; junction bases unmatched: 10. There are 15 residues in the CDR3. CDR3 protein: CSASRTSGSSDTQYF. The DNA for the CDR3 is TGCAGTGCTAGCCGGACTAGTGGGAGTTCAGATACGCAGTATTTT.

This clonotype has only a few counts. The chain links TRBV7-8 to TRBJ1-1; D unresolved. The ends were cut back, 4 bases at V and 4 bases at J, with 10 bases in the middle. The length of the CDR3 is 13 residues. CDR1 and CDR2 (germline): SGHVS, FQNEAQ. The DNA for the CDR3 is TGTGCCAGCAGCTCCCGATGGGGCACTGAAGCTTTCTTT. It codes for CASSSRWGTEAFF.